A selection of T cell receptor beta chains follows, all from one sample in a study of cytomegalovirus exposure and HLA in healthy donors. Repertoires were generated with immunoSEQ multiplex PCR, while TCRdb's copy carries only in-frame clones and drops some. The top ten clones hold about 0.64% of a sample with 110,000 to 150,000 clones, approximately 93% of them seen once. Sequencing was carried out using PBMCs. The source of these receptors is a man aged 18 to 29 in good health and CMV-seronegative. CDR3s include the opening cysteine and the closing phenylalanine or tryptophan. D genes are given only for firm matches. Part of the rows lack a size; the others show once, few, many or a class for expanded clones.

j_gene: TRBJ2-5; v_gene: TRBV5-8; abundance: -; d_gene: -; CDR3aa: CASSFQETQYF; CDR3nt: TGTGCCAGCAGCTTCCAGGAGACCCAGTACTTC
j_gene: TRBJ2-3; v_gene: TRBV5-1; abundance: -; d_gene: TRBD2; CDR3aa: CASRSRLAGARTDTQYF; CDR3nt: TGCGCCAGCAGGAGTAGGCTAGCGGGAGCCCGCACAGATACGCAGTATTTT
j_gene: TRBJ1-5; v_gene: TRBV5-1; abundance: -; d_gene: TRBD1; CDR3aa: CASTAPQTGDSNQPQHF; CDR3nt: TGCGCCAGCACCGCCCCCCAGACAGGGGATAGCAATCAGCCCCAGCATTTT
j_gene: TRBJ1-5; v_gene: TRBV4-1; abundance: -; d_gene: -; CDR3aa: CASSQAPYSNQPQHF; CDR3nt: TGCGCCAGCAGCCAAGCCCCGTATAGCAATCAGCCCCAGCATTTT
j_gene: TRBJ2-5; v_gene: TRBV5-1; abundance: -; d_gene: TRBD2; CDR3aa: CASSFGSGGAEETQYF; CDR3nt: TGCGCCAGCAGCTTCGGTAGCGGGGGGGCAGAAGAGACCCAGTACTTC
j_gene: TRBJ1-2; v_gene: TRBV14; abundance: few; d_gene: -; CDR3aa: CASSPLAGAGGYTF; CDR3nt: TGTGCCAGCAGCCCCCTCGCCGGGGCGGGAGGCTACACCTTC
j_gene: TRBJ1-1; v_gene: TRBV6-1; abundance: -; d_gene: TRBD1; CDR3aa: CASEVGQVSNTEAFF; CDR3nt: TGTGCCAGCGAGGTAGGACAGGTTTCGAACACTGAAGCTTTCTTT
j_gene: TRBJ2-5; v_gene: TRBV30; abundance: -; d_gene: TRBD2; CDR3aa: CACQTASGEETQYF; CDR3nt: TGTGCCTGCCAAACGGCTAGCGGGGAAGAGACCCAGTACTTC
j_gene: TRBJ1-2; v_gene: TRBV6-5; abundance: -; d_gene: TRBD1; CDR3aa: CASSPTGAGDYGYTF; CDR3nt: TGTGCCAGCAGCCCAACAGGGGCCGGGGATTATGGCTACACCTTC
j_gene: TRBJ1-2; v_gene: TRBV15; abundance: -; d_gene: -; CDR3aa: CATSGLQYGYTF; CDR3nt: TGTGCCACCAGCGGACTACAGTATGGCTACACCTTC
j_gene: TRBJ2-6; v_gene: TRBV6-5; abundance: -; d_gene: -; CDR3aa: CASTSRTPGANVLTF; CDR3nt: TGTGCCAGCACATCCCGAACACCCGGGGCCAACGTCCTGACTTTC
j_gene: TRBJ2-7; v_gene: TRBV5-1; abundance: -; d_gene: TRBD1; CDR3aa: CASSSGTGGGYEQYF; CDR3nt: TGCGCCAGCAGCTCCGGGACAGGGGGCGGTTACGAGCAGTACTTC
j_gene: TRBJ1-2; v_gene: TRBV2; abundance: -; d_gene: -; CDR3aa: CASIEQQGFWGYTF; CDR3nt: TGTGCCAGCATCGAACAGCAGGGGTTTTGGGGCTACACCTTC
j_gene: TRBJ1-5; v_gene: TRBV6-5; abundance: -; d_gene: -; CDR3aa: CASSQINRYQPQHF; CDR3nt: TGTGCCAGCAGCCAAATTAACAGGTACCAGCCCCAGCATTTT
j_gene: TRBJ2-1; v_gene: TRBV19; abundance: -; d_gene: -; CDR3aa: CASSIAEGADEQFF; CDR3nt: TGTGCCAGTAGTATAGCGGAGGGGGCGGATGAGCAGTTCTTC
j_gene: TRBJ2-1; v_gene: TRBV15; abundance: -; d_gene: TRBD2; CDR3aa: CATSRDGGGALNEQFF; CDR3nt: TGTGCCACCAGCAGAGACGGCGGGGGGGCACTCAATGAGCAGTTCTTC
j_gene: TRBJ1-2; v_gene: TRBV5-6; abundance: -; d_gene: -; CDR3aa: CASSPGDSFGYTF; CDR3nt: TGTGCCAGCAGCCCAGGTGACAGTTTTGGCTACACCTTC
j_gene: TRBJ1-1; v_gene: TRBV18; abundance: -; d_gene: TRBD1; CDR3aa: CASSRGGPGNTEAFF; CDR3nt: TGTGCCAGCTCGAGAGGGGGCCCGGGGAACACTGAAGCTTTCTTT
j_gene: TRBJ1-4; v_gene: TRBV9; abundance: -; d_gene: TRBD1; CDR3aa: CASSPTGGHEKLFF; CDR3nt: TGTGCCAGCAGCCCGACAGGGGGCCATGAAAAACTGTTTTTT
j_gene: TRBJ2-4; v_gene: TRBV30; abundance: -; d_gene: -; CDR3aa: CAWSLGETVTTKNIQYF; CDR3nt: TGTGCCTGGAGTCTCGGAGAGACAGTGACGACCAAAAACATTCAGTACTTC
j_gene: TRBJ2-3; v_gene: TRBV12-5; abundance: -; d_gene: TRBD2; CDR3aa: CASGLVLSGSPDTQYF; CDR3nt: TGTGCTAGTGGTTTGGTACTTAGCGGGAGTCCTGATACGCAGTATTTT
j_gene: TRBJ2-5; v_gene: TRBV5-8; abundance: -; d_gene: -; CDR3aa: CASSLGTVQETQYF; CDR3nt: TGTGCCAGCAGCTTGGGGACAGTACAAGAGACCCAGTACTTC
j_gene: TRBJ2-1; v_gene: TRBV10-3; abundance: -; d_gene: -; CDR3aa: CAISGPAYNEQFF; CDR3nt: TGTGCCATCAGTGGGCCCGCCTACAATGAGCAGTTCTTC